The rows below give T cell receptor beta chains drawn from one sample of a study of beta chain features in type 1 diabetes. TCRdb's copy holds only in-frame clones and misses some; the assay was immunoSEQ multiplex PCR. The table shows 120,000 to 150,000 clones, with about 10% occurring only once. The specimen was naive CD4+ T cells from blood. These receptors originate from a young man in good health. Both conserved end residues are part of each CDR3. The D gene is left open where the match is weak. Only some rows state a clone size, as once, few, many or a class for expanded clones.

J gene: TRBJ2-2
D gene: .
V gene: TRBV7-2
clone size: many
CDR3 protein: CASSPSGNTGELFF
CDR3 DNA: TGTGCCAGCAGCCCTTCGGGGAACACCGGGGAGCTGTTTTTT

J gene: TRBJ2-1
D gene: .
V gene: TRBV11-2
clone size: .
CDR3 protein: CASSLNYNSYNEQFF
CDR3 DNA: TGTGCCAGCAGCTTAAACTACAACTCCTACAATGAGCAGTTCTTC

J gene: TRBJ2-1
D gene: .
V gene: TRBV29-1
clone size: few
CDR3 protein: CSVRQKSSYNEQFF
CDR3 DNA: TGCAGCGTTCGACAGAAAAGCTCCTACAATGAGCAGTTCTTC

J gene: TRBJ1-2
D gene: .
V gene: TRBV6-5
clone size: .
CDR3 protein: CASSYSSTLTGGYTF
CDR3 DNA: TGTGCCAGCAGTTACTCCTCCACTCTCACGGGTGGCTACACCTTC

J gene: TRBJ1-3
D gene: TRBD1
V gene: TRBV7-2
clone size: .
CDR3 protein: CASSFTTLQGSGSGNTIYF
CDR3 DNA: TGTGCCAGCAGCTTCACCACTCTACAGGGGTCTGGTTCTGGAAACACCATATATTTT

J gene: TRBJ2-2
D gene: TRBD2
V gene: TRBV7-2
clone size: few
CDR3 protein: CASTPGRENTGELFF
CDR3 DNA: TGTGCCAGCACCCCCGGGAGGGAGAACACCGGGGAGCTGTTTTTT

J gene: TRBJ2-1
D gene: TRBD2
V gene: TRBV11-2
clone size: few
CDR3 protein: CASIGTSAYNEQFF
CDR3 DNA: TGTGCCAGCATCGGGACTAGCGCTTACAATGAGCAGTTCTTC

J gene: TRBJ1-1
D gene: TRBD1
V gene: TRBV7-8
clone size: few
CDR3 protein: CASSLAGTVNTEAFF
CDR3 DNA: TGTGCCAGCAGCTTAGCCGGGACAGTGAACACTGAAGCTTTCTTT

J gene: TRBJ2-7
D gene: TRBD1
V gene: TRBV28
clone size: few
CDR3 protein: CASSSDRVSYEQYF
CDR3 DNA: TGTGCCAGCAGCTCCGACAGGGTATCCTACGAGCAGTACTTC

J gene: TRBJ2-2
D gene: TRBD1
V gene: TRBV14
clone size: .
CDR3 protein: CASSLADRDRNTGELFF
CDR3 DNA: TGTGCCAGCAGCCTTGCTGACCGGGACAGAAACACCGGGGAGCTGTTTTTT

J gene: TRBJ2-3
D gene: TRBD2
V gene: TRBV19
clone size: few
CDR3 protein: CASTRGGGTDTQYF
CDR3 DNA: TGTGCCAGTACCCGCGGGGGGGGCACAGATACGCAGTATTTT

J gene: TRBJ2-7
D gene: TRBD2
V gene: TRBV4-2
clone size: .
CDR3 protein: CASSQEWGGLSYEQYF
CDR3 DNA: TGTGCCAGCAGCCAAGAATGGGGGGGTCTCTCCTACGAGCAGTACTTC

J gene: TRBJ1-4
D gene: .
V gene: TRBV25-1
clone size: .
CDR3 protein: CASSESRDLEKLFF
CDR3 DNA: TGTGCCAGCAGTGAATCCCGGGATCTAGAAAAACTGTTTTTT

J gene: TRBJ1-1
D gene: .
V gene: TRBV27
clone size: .
CDR3 protein: CASSPEWGGFYGAFF
CDR3 DNA: TGTGCCAGCAGTCCCGAGTGGGGGGGCTTTTACGGAGCTTTCTTT

J gene: TRBJ2-1
D gene: TRBD2
V gene: TRBV11-2
clone size: few
CDR3 protein: CASSSQAGGEQFF
CDR3 DNA: TGTGCCAGCAGCTCCCAAGCGGGGGGTGAGCAGTTCTTC

J gene: TRBJ2-7
D gene: .
V gene: TRBV21-1
clone size: .
CDR3 protein: CASSESGQGAFEQYF
CDR3 DNA: TGTGCCAGCAGCGAATCGGGACAGGGGGCGTTCGAGCAGTACTTC

J gene: TRBJ2-7
D gene: TRBD1
V gene: TRBV27
clone size: few
CDR3 protein: CASSPSRDRTRSYEQYF
CDR3 DNA: TGTGCCAGCAGTCCGTCCCGGGACAGGACCCGCTCCTACGAGCAGTACTTC

J gene: TRBJ2-2
D gene: TRBD2
V gene: TRBV5-6
clone size: .
CDR3 protein: CASNLRGAGGSGELFF
CDR3 DNA: TGTGCCAGCAACCTCCGGGGAGCGGGGGGTTCCGGGGAGCTGTTTTTT

J gene: TRBJ2-5
D gene: .
V gene: TRBV19
clone size: .
CDR3 protein: CASSPTGGLGIQETQYF
CDR3 DNA: TGTGCCAGTAGCCCCACCGGGGGTCTGGGGATCCAAGAGACCCAGTACTTC

J gene: TRBJ1-2
D gene: .
V gene: TRBV5-6
clone size: few
CDR3 protein: CASSPAGDNYGYTF
CDR3 DNA: TGTGCCAGCAGCCCCGCGGGGGATAACTATGGCTACACCTTC

J gene: TRBJ1-5
D gene: .
V gene: TRBV7-2
clone size: .
CDR3 protein: CASSSGGSQPQHF
CDR3 DNA: TGTGCCAGCAGTAGCGGGGGCAGTCAGCCCCAGCATTTT

J gene: TRBJ1-3
D gene: .
V gene: TRBV6-5
clone size: .
CDR3 protein: CASRRQEGNTIYF
CDR3 DNA: TGTGCCAGCAGGAGACAGGAGGGAAACACCATATATTTT

J gene: TRBJ1-3
D gene: .
V gene: TRBV14
clone size: few
CDR3 protein: CASSLQEHSGNTIYF
CDR3 DNA: TGTGCCAGCAGCCTACAGGAGCACTCTGGAAACACCATATATTTT

J gene: TRBJ2-3
D gene: TRBD2
V gene: TRBV7-9
clone size: few
CDR3 protein: CASSFLAGGADTQYF
CDR3 DNA: TGTGCCAGCAGCTTCTTAGCGGGGGGGGCAGATACGCAGTATTTT

J gene: TRBJ1-6
D gene: .
V gene: TRBV28
clone size: once
CDR3 protein: CASSSQGKGWNSPLHF
CDR3 DNA: TGTGCCAGCAGTTCCCAGGGGAAGGGATGGAATTCACCCCTCCACTTT

J gene: TRBJ1-6
D gene: TRBD1
V gene: TRBV19
clone size: .
CDR3 protein: CASSTRRTGGGPSYSPLHF
CDR3 DNA: TGTGCCAGTAGTACTAGGAGGACAGGGGGCGGACCTTCGTATTCACCCCTCCACTTT

J gene: TRBJ1-1
D gene: .
V gene: TRBV7-9
clone size: many
CDR3 protein: CASSREGTEAFF
CDR3 DNA: TGTGCCAGCAGTCGTGAGGGCACTGAAGCTTTCTTT

J gene: TRBJ2-2
D gene: .
V gene: TRBV2
clone size: few
CDR3 protein: CASSGEGANTGELFF
CDR3 DNA: TGTGCCAGCAGTGGTGAGGGCGCGAACACCGGGGAGCTGTTTTTT

J gene: TRBJ1-6
D gene: TRBD1
V gene: TRBV7-2
clone size: .
CDR3 protein: CASSLDGTEYNSPLHF
CDR3 DNA: TGTGCCAGCAGCTTAGACGGGACAGAATATAATTCACCCCTCCACTTT

J gene: TRBJ2-5
D gene: .
V gene: TRBV30
clone size: few
CDR3 protein: CAWSVLDGGPGETQYF
CDR3 DNA: TGTGCCTGGAGTGTACTAGACGGGGGGCCTGGGGAGACCCAGTACTTC

J gene: TRBJ2-5
D gene: TRBD1
V gene: TRBV4-2
clone size: .
CDR3 protein: CASSQDLQGEETQYF
CDR3 DNA: TGTGCCAGCAGCCAAGATCTACAGGGGGAAGAGACCCAGTACTTC

J gene: TRBJ2-5
D gene: TRBD2
V gene: TRBV7-9
clone size: .
CDR3 protein: CASSAGTSGDSETQYF
CDR3 DNA: TGTGCCAGCAGCGCCGGGACTAGCGGGGACTCTGAGACCCAGTACTTC

J gene: TRBJ2-2
D gene: .
V gene: TRBV19
clone size: .
CDR3 protein: CASSIALTNTGELFF
CDR3 DNA: TGTGCCAGTAGTATCGCACTAACCAACACCGGGGAGCTGTTTTTT

J gene: TRBJ1-5
D gene: TRBD1
V gene: TRBV9
clone size: .
CDR3 protein: CASSVGQINQPQHF
CDR3 DNA: TGTGCCAGCAGCGTGGGACAGATTAACCAGCCCCAGCATTTT

J gene: TRBJ1-5
D gene: .
V gene: TRBV6-5
clone size: .
CDR3 protein: CASSPQVFSNQPQHF
CDR3 DNA: TGTGCCAGCAGCCCACAAGTTTTTAGCAATCAGCCCCAGCATTTT

J gene: TRBJ1-2
D gene: .
V gene: TRBV9
clone size: .
CDR3 protein: CASSIQGHYGYTF
CDR3 DNA: TGTGCCAGCAGCATACAGGGACACTATGGCTACACCTTC

J gene: TRBJ2-6
D gene: .
V gene: TRBV10-2
clone size: few
CDR3 protein: CASSESFSHVLTF
CDR3 DNA: TGCGCCAGCAGTGAGAGCTTCTCCCACGTCCTGACTTTC

J gene: TRBJ1-2
D gene: .
V gene: TRBV28
clone size: .
CDR3 protein: CASSLRGSGYTF
CDR3 DNA: TGTGCCAGCAGTTTGAGGGGGTCTGGCTACACCTTC

J gene: TRBJ1-2
D gene: TRBD1
V gene: TRBV19
clone size: .
CDR3 protein: CASRWQGANYGYTF
CDR3 DNA: TGTGCCAGTCGGTGGCAGGGGGCTAACTATGGCTACACCTTC

J gene: TRBJ1-2
D gene: .
V gene: TRBV7-2
clone size: few
CDR3 protein: CASSLGLWLQGGGYTF
CDR3 DNA: TGTGCCAGCAGCTTAGGATTGTGGCTTCAGGGCGGTGGCTACACCTTC

J gene: TRBJ2-6
D gene: .
V gene: TRBV25-1
clone size: few
CDR3 protein: CASTPPDGSGANVLTF
CDR3 DNA: TGTGCCAGCACGCCTCCAGACGGGTCTGGGGCCAACGTCCTGACTTTC

J gene: TRBJ2-5
D gene: .
V gene: TRBV7-9
clone size: .
CDR3 protein: CASSLAQVQQETQYF
CDR3 DNA: TGTGCCAGCAGCTTAGCCCAAGTACAGCAAGAGACCCAGTACTTC

J gene: TRBJ1-2
D gene: TRBD1
V gene: TRBV6-5
clone size: few
CDR3 protein: CASSYSQGEIYGYTF
CDR3 DNA: TGTGCCAGCAGTTACTCACAGGGGGAAATCTATGGCTACACCTTC

J gene: TRBJ2-7
D gene: TRBD1
V gene: TRBV9
clone size: few
CDR3 protein: CASSAHRDRYYEQYF
CDR3 DNA: TGTGCCAGCAGCGCCCACCGGGACAGATACTACGAGCAGTACTTC

J gene: TRBJ2-3
D gene: .
V gene: TRBV30
clone size: .
CDR3 protein: CAWSVPSTDTQYF
CDR3 DNA: TGTGCCTGGAGTGTCCCGAGCACAGATACGCAGTATTTT